A selection of T cell receptor beta chains follows, all from one sample in a study of cytomegalovirus exposure and HLA in healthy donors. Method: immunoSEQ multiplex PCR; TCRdb's copy keeps in-frame clones and lacks some. The sample includes 200,000 or so clones, roughly 91% seen only once; the top ten take 2% to 2.5%. The sequenced sample was PBMCs. The source is a woman aged 18-29 years in good health and CMV-seropositive. Each CDR3 is given with its conserved first and last residue. D genes are given only for firm matches. Some rows have no size entry. The others give once, few or many, or a class for an expanded clone.

j_call v_call cdr3_length d_call clone_size cdr3_nt cdr3_aa
TRBJ2-7 TRBV30 18 TRBD2 . TGTGCCTGGAGCGGACAGGCGCCTAGCGGGGTCCAAGGGTACGAGCAGTACTTC CAWSGQAPSGVQGYEQYF
TRBJ2-7 TRBV11-2 14 TRBD1 . TGTGCCAGCAGCCTTGGACAGGGGGCCGGAGAGCAGTACTTC CASSLGQGAGEQYF
TRBJ1-3 TRBV30 16 . few TGTGCCTGGAGTGGCGACAGCCTCTCCTCTGGAAACACCATATATTTT CAWSGDSLSSGNTIYF
TRBJ1-4 TRBV5-1 15 . . TGCGCCAGCAGCTTAACAGGAAGAGGTAATGAAAAACTGTTTTTT CASSLTGRGNEKLFF
TRBJ2-7 TRBV7-3 16 TRBD2 . TGTGCCAGCAGCACAAAAGGCCCGGGACTATCCTACGAGCAGTACTTC CASSTKGPGLSYEQYF
TRBJ1-4 TRBV19 15 TRBD1 . TGTGCCAGTAGTATTGGGACAGGGGGCTCTGAAAAACTGTTTTTT CASSIGTGGSEKLFF
TRBJ2-1 TRBV5-1 14 TRBD2 . TGCGCCAGCAGCTGGACTAGCAGCTACAATGAGCAGTTCTTC CASSWTSSYNEQFF
TRBJ2-3 TRBV10-3 17 TRBD2 . TGTGCCATCAGTGAATCGGGTAGATGGGACTACACAGATACGCAGTATTTT CAISESGRWDYTDTQYF
TRBJ1-2 TRBV9 15 TRBD1 . TGTGCCAGCAGCGTAGCTCGTCAGGGGGGCTATGGCTACACCTTC CASSVARQGGYGYTF
TRBJ1-2 TRBV7-8 14 . . TGTGCCAGCAGTTTAGATCAGGGAATCTATGGCTACACCTTC CASSLDQGIYGYTF
TRBJ1-3 TRBV5-5 15 . . TGTGCCAGCAGCTTGGATGGGGCAGCTGGAAACACCATATATTTT CASSLDGAAGNTIYF
TRBJ2-5 TRBV5-1 15 TRBD2 . TGCGCCAGCAGCCCCGACCCCGGACTAGCGGTGATCCAGTACTTC CASSPDPGLAVIQYF
TRBJ2-7 TRBV27 16 TRBD2 . TGTGCCAGCAGTTCCGGCGGGAGGGCCATCGGGAACGAGCAGTACTTC CASSSGGRAIGNEQYF
TRBJ1-2 TRBV27 14 . . TGTGCCAGCAGTTTATCTCGGGGAAACTATGGCTACACCTTC CASSLSRGNYGYTF
TRBJ2-7 TRBV4-1 13 TRBD1 . TGCGCCAGCAGCCAACGGACAGGGGGTGAGCAGTACTTC CASSQRTGGEQYF
TRBJ2-1 TRBV12-5 12 . . TGTGCTAGTGGGGGGCGGAAGTACGAGCAGTTCTTC CASGGRKYEQFF
TRBJ2-7 TRBV4-2 18 TRBD1 few TGTGCCAGCAGCCAAGACCGAGACCCGGGACAGGGGGCGTACGAGCAGTACTTC CASSQDRDPGQGAYEQYF
TRBJ2-7 TRBV19 11 . . TGTGCCAGTAGTACACGGAGCGAGCAGTACTTC CASSTRSEQYF
TRBJ1-5 TRBV9 18 . . TGTGCCAGCAGCGTAGAGTCCCTGGAGGCAGCCCTGCGCCAGCCCCAGCATTTT CASSVESLEAALRQPQHF
TRBJ2-1 TRBV4-1 16 TRBD1 . TGCGCCAGCAGCCAAGATTGGCAGGGGGCTTACAATGAGCAGTTCTTC CASSQDWQGAYNEQFF
TRBJ2-1 TRBV2 17 TRBD2 . TGTGCCAGCACCCTTGCCCTGGCTAGCGGGGAAGGGAATGAGCAGTTCTTC CASTLALASGEGNEQFF
TRBJ1-2 TRBV7-3 13 . few TGTGCCAGCAGCTTAACCCCGGACTATGGCTACACCTTC CASSLTPDYGYTF
TRBJ1-2 TRBV27 12 . few TGTGCCAGCAGCCCGGGGATAGGTGGCTACACCTTC CASSPGIGGYTF
TRBJ2-1 TRBV6-5 10 . . TGTGCCAGCGGTAGGGACTCAGAGTTCTTC CASGRDSEFF
TRBJ2-7 TRBV5-1 18 TRBD1 . TGCGCCAGCAGCTTGGTAGTCGTACAGGGGGCTCCCTCCTACGAGCAGTACTTC CASSLVVVQGAPSYEQYF
TRBJ1-1 TRBV5-6 15 TRBD1 . TGTGCCAGCAGCTTGGGACTCGGACAGGGGAAGGGAGCTTTCTTT CASSLGLGQGKGAFF
TRBJ1-5 TRBV30 14 TRBD1 . TGTGCCTGGAGCTTCGGACAGGGGAATCAGCCCCAGCATTTT CAWSFGQGNQPQHF
TRBJ1-5 TRBV27 16 TRBD1 . TGTGCCAGCAGTCAACCGGGACAGGGATTCAATCAGCCCCAGCATTTT CASSQPGQGFNQPQHF
TRBJ1-1 TRBV6-1 15 TRBD1 . TGTGCCAGCGAAAATCAGGGGGCGGCGAGCACTGAAGCTTTCTTT CASENQGAASTEAFF
TRBJ2-7 TRBV9 15 TRBD1 . TGTGCCAGCAGCACGGGACAGGGGGTCGGGTTCGAGCAGTACTTC CASSTGQGVGFEQYF
TRBJ1-5 TRBV28 11 . once TGTGCCAGCAGTTTTAGTCAGCCCCAGCATTTT CASSFSQPQHF
TRBJ1-2 TRBV9 15 . . TGTGCCAGCAGCGGGTCACAGGTCATTAACTATGGCTACACCTTC CASSGSQVINYGYTF
TRBJ1-1 TRBV27 14 . . TGTGCCAGCAGTTTAGGGGGCTCGAGCGCTGAAGCTTTCTTT CASSLGGSSAEAFF
TRBJ2-5 TRBV5-1 15 TRBD1 . TGCGCCAGCAGTAAGGACAGGACCCTCCAAGAGACCCAGTACTTC CASSKDRTLQETQYF
TRBJ2-7 TRBV5-1 16 TRBD1 . TGCGCCAGCAGCTTTCCCGGGACAGGGAGTCCAAACGAGCAGTACTTC CASSFPGTGSPNEQYF
TRBJ1-2 TRBV5-5 15 . . TGTGCCAGCAGCTTGTTTTCAGGGGTAGACTATGGCTACACCTTC CASSLFSGVDYGYTF
TRBJ2-1 TRBV7-2 16 . . TGTGCCAGCAGCCTCGATGGAGGATGGAGCCACAATGAGCAGTTCTTC CASSLDGGWSHNEQFF
TRBJ1-4 TRBV4-2 15 . . TGTGCCAGCAGCCAAGAAGGGGCACTCGGAGAAAAACTGTTTTTT CASSQEGALGEKLFF
TRBJ2-1 TRBV5-1 15 TRBD1 . TGCGCCAGCAGCTTGGAGGGACAGGGAGGCAATGAGCAGTTCTTC CASSLEGQGGNEQFF
TRBJ1-1 TRBV2 16 . . TGTGCCAGCACATACGGCTCCAGGGTGGGGAACACTGAAGCTTTCTTT CASTYGSRVGNTEAFF
TRBJ2-3 TRBV27 16 TRBD2 . TGTGCCAGCAGTTCCCCCCACCGCGGGAGTACAGATACGCAGTATTTT CASSSPHRGSTDTQYF
TRBJ1-1 TRBV5-8 11 . few TGTGCCAGACTGTCCGGGGGTAAAGCTTTCTTT CARLSGGKAFF
TRBJ2-3 TRBV2 14 TRBD1 . TGTGCCAGCACCGACCCAACAGGGGCAGATACGCAGTATTTT CASTDPTGADTQYF
TRBJ2-2 TRBV9 14 TRBD1 few TGTGCCAGCAGCGTGGGACAGCAGACCGGGGAGCTGTTTTTT CASSVGQQTGELFF
TRBJ2-7 TRBV2 14 . . TGTGCCAGCGCCCCAGGGCGTTCCCAGCTGGAGCAGTACTTC CASAPGRSQLEQYF
TRBJ2-1 TRBV28 12 . . TGTGCCAGCAGTGACAGGTCCAATGAGCAGTTCTTC CASSDRSNEQFF
TRBJ2-2 TRBV28 15 TRBD1 . TGTGCCAGCAGAAGTGACAGGGTGAACACCGGGGAGCTGTTTTTT CASRSDRVNTGELFF
TRBJ1-1 TRBV9 14 . . TGTGCCAGCAGCCCCTCGGGGGGTGGGACTGAAGCTTTCTTT CASSPSGGGTEAFF
TRBJ2-2 TRBV28 14 . . TGTGCCAGCAGTTTATGGGCGGTGGGCGGGGAGCTGTTTTTT CASSLWAVGGELFF
TRBJ2-3 TRBV27 17 TRBD1 . TGTGCCAGCAGTCCATTCCTCGGACAGGGGGCTGGAGATACGCAGTATTTT CASSPFLGQGAGDTQYF
TRBJ1-2 TRBV2 16 . . TGTGCCAGCGATAAGGGGGATCCGGGGTATCGGGTTGGCTACACCTTC CASDKGDPGYRVGYTF
TRBJ2-1 TRBV28 17 TRBD2 . TGTGCCAGCAGTTTGGTTCGTGTAACTAGCGGGTACAATGAGCAGTTCTTC CASSLVRVTSGYNEQFF
TRBJ2-5 TRBV10-3 14 TRBD1 . TGTGCCATCAGTGAGCGGGACAGACAAGAGACCCAGTACTTC CAISERDRQETQYF
TRBJ1-5 TRBV2 15 . . TGTGCCAGCAGTGCCCCGGCGGGGCCTAATCAGCCCCAGCATTTT CASSAPAGPNQPQHF
TRBJ2-3 TRBV11-2 14 TRBD1 . TGTGCCAGCAGCCTCACAGGGGTCACAGATACGCAGTATTTT CASSLTGVTDTQYF
TRBJ1-1 TRBV28 14 TRBD1 . TGTGCCAGCAGGGGGACAGGGTCGACCACTGAAGCTTTCTTT CASRGTGSTTEAFF